The present TCR beta chain was sequenced within a study of blood T cell repertoires in COVID-19. About the study: There were acute and convalescent COVID-19 samples, and they came from the United States, Italy and Spain. The analysed material was cDNA or gDNA that came from T cells, B-cell-depleted T cells, or PBMCs.

This CDR3 region has 20 residues. Original processing methods: Nucleated cell counts were estimated from reference gene primer amplification. TCRdb's copy holds only in-frame clones and misses some; the assay was immunoSEQ multiplex PCR. V and J calls and clone size follow that table, whereas D and trimming were derived from the DNA. The sample records some 290,000 clones, about four fifths being singletons. The chain links TRBV21-1 to TRBJ1-6. TRBV21-1 corresponds to a pseudogene. The TCR originated in a woman aged 60 to 75 with active or convalescent COVID-19. Sequenced: peripheral blood. The CDR3 nucleotides read TGTGCCAGCAGCCTATTACTGGACATGGGGGGATTTTCCTATAATTCACCCCTCCACTTT. Translating gives CASSLLLDMGGFSYNSPLHF.